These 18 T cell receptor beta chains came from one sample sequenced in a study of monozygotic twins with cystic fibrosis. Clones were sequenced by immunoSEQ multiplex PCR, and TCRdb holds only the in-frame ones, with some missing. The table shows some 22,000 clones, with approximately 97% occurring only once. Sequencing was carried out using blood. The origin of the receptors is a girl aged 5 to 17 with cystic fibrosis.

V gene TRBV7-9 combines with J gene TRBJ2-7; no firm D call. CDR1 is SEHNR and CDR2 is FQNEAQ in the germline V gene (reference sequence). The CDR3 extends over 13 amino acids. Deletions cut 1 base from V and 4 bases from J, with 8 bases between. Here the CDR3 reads CASSLVGRYEQYF. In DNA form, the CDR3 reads TGTGCCAGCAGCTTAGTCGGACGGTACGAGCAGTACTTC.

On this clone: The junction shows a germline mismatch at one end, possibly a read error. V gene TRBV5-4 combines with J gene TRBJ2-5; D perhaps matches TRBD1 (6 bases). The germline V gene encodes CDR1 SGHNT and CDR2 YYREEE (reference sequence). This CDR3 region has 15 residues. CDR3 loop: CASSLPGQGQGTQYF. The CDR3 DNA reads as TGTGCCAGCAGCCTGCCGGGGCAGGGGCAAGGGACCCAGTACTTC.

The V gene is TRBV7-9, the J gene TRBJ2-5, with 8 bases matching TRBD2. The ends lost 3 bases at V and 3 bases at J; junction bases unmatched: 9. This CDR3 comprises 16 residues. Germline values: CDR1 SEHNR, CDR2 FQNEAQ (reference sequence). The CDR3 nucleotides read TGTGCCAGCAGCTTTCCTAGCGGGTCCCTGGAAGAGACCCAGTACTTC. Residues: CASSFPSGSLEETQYF.

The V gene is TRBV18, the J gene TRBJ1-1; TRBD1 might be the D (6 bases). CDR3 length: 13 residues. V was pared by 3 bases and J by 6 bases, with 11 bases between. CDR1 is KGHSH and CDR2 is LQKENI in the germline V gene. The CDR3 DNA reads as TGTGCCAGCTCACCTTCGACAGGACCTGAAGCTTTCTTT. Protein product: CASSPSTGPEAFF.

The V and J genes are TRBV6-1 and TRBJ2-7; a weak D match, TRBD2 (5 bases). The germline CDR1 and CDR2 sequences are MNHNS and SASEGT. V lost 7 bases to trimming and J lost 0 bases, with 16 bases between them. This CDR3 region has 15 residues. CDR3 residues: CASMRVQPSSYEQYF. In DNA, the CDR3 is TGTGCCAGCATGAGGGTGCAACCCAGCTCCTACGAGCAGTACTTC.

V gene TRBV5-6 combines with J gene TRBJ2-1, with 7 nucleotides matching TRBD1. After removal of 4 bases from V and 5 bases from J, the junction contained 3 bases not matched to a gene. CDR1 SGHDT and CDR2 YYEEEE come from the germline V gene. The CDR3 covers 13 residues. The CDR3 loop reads CASSVGQDNEQFF. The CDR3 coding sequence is TGTGCCAGCAGCGTCGGACAGGACAATGAGCAGTTCTTC.

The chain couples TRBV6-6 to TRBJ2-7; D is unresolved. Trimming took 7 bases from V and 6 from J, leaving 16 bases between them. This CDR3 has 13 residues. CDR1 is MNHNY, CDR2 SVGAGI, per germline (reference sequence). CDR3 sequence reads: CASNPGVGFEQYF. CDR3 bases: TGTGCCAGCAACCCTGGAGTAGGTTTCGAGCAGTACTTC.

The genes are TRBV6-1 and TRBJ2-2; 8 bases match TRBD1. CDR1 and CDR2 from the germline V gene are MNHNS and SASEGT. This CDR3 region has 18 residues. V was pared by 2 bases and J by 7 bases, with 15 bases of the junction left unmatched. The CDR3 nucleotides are TGTGCCAGCAGTGAAAGTTTTGCGGGGCAGGGGGCGATCGGGGAGCTGTTTTTT. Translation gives CASSESFAGQGAIGELFF.

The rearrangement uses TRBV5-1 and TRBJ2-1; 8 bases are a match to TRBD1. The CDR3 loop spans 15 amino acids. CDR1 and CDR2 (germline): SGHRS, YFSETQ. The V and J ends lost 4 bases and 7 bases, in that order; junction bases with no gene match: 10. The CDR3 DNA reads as TGCGCCAGCAGCCTTGGACAGGGCGGTCCAAATGAGCAGTTCTTC. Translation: CASSLGQGGPNEQFF.

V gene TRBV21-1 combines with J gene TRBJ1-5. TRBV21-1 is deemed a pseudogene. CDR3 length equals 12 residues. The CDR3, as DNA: TGTGCCAGCAGCAGACCGTCCAGGCCCCAGCATTTT. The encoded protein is CASSRPSRPQHF.

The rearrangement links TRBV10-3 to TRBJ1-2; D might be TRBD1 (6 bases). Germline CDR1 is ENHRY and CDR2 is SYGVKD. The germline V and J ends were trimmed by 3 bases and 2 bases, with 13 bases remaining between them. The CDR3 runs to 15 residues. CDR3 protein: CAISDPGQTNYGYTF. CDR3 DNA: TGTGCCATCAGTGACCCCGGACAGACCAACTATGGCTACACCTTC.

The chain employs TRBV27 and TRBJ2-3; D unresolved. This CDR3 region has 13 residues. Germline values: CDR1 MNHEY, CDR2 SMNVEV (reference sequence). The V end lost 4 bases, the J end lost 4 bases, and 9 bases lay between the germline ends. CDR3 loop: CASSYSYPDTQYF. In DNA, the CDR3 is TGTGCCAGCAGTTATAGTTACCCAGATACGCAGTATTTT.

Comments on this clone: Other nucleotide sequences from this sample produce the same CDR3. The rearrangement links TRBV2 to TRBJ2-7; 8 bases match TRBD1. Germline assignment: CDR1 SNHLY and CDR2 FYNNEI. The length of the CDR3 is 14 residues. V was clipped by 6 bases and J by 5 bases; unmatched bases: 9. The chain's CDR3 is CASRVSGQGNEQYV. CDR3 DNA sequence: TGTGCCAGCAGAGTATCCGGACAGGGCAACGAGCAGTACGTC.

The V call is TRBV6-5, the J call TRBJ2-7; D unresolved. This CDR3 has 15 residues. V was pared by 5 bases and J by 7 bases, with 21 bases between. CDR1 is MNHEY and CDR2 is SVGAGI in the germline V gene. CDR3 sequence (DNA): TGTGCCAGCAGTCCCCCCGCGGAAATGGTGGGGGAGCAGTACGTC. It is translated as CASSPPAEMVGEQYV.

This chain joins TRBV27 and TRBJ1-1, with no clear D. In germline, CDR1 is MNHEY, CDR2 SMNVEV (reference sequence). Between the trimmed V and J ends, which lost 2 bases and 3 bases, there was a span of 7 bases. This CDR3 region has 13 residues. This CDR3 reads CASSLGVDTEAFF. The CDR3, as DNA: TGTGCCAGCAGTTTAGGGGTTGACACTGAAGCTTTCTTT.

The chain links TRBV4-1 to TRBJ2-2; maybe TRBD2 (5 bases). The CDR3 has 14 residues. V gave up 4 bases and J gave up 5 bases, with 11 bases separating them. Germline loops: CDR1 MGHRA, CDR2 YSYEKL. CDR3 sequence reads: CASSLGGSTGELFF. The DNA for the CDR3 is TGCGCCAGCAGCCTGGGCGGGTCGACCGGGGAGCTGTTTTTT.

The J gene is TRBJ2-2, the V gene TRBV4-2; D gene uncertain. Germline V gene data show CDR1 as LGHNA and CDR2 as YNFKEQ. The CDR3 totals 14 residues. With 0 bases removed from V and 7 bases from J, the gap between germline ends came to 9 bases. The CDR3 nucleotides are TGTGCCAGCAGCCAAGACCGACGGATCGGGGAGCTGTTTTTT. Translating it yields CASSQDRRIGELFF.

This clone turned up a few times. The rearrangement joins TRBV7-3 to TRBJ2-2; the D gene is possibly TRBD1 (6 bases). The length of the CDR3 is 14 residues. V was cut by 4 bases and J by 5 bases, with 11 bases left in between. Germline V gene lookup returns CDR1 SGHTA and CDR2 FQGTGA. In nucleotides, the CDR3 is TGTGCCAGCAGCTCCGATGACAGGACCGGGGAGCTGTTTTTT. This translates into CASSSDDRTGELFF.